The 15 T cell receptor beta chains given below trace back to one sample, sequenced in a study of post-analysis software for immune sequencing data. These TCRs' antigens remain unknown. Study-wide results and caveats: The study found TRBV5-6, TRBV5-1 and TRBV20-1 among 5 or 6 TRBV segments more frequent in patients than controls.

cDNA libraries of TCR beta carried unique molecular identifiers. Each CDR3 protein is one row after TCRdb ran MiXCR on the PCR reads. This sample yields about 260,000 distinct CDR3 sequences, of which 35% to 40% are seen a single time; around 4.8% belongs to the top ten. The source material was blood. Receptors originate from a girl under 18 with multiple sclerosis.

This clonotype was seen many times. The V and J genes are TRBV20-1 and TRBJ2-3; D may be TRBD2 (5 bases). This CDR3 comprises 11 residues. Between the trimmed V and J ends, which lost 5 bases and 2 bases, there was a span of 5 bases. CDR1 is DFQATT and CDR2 is SNEGSKA in the germline V gene (reference sequence). The CDR3 DNA reads as TGCAGTGCTCGGGACACAGATACGCAGTATTTT. Amino acid sequence: CSARDTDTQYF.

This clonotype has a handful of counts. A much more abundant neighbour one base away suggests this may be a read error. The chain has TRBV7-9 and TRBJ2-1, with D tentatively TRBD1 (5 bases). The CDR3 sequence is 15 residues long. Germline V gene lookup returns CDR1 SEHNR and CDR2 FQNEAQ (reference sequence). The CDR3 is CAGSPRQTLYNEQFF. In DNA form, the CDR3 reads TGTGCCGGCAGCCCGCGACAGACCCTCTACAATGAGCAGTTCTTC.

The chain employs TRBV3-1 and TRBJ2-5; unclear D gene. The germline V and J ends were trimmed by 1 base and 11 bases, with 8 bases remaining between them. Per the germline V gene, CDR1 is LGHDT and CDR2 is YNNKEL (reference sequence). The CDR3 covers 11 residues. CDR3 DNA sequence: TGTGCCAGCAGCCAAGGGGTAGAGCAGTACTTC. Its translation: CASSQGVEQYF.

The chain recombines TRBV25-1 with TRBJ2-3; D tentatively fits TRBD1 or TRBD2 (5 bases each). CDR3 length: 15 amino acids. The V and J ends lost 3 bases and 4 bases respectively, with 14 bases between them. From germline, CDR1 is MGHDK and CDR2 SYGVNS. The CDR3 is CASSEARGPSDTQYF. CDR3 coding DNA: TGTGCCAGCAGTGAGGCGAGGGGCCCCTCAGATACGCAGTATTTT.

This sequence joins TRBV15 and TRBJ2-1; TRBD2 matches 10 bases. The germline CDR1 and CDR2 sequences are LNHNV and YYDKDF (reference sequence). V was pared by 6 bases and J by 7 bases, with 0 bases of the junction left unmatched. The CDR3 sequence is 12 residues long. Here the CDR3 DNA reads TGTGCCACCAGACTAGCGGGAAATGAGCAGTTCTTC. Protein sequence: CATRLAGNEQFF.

This clonotype was seen a few times. The chain couples TRBV29-1 to TRBJ1-1; D is unresolved. This CDR3 has 13 amino acids. Per the germline V gene, CDR1 is SQVTM and CDR2 is ANQGSEA. The germline V and J ends were trimmed by 4 bases and 0 bases, with 9 bases remaining between them. The CDR3, as DNA: TGCAGCGTTGGCGGGCGGATGAACACTGAAGCTTTCTTT. Protein product: CSVGGRMNTEAFF.

The V and J genes are TRBV20-1 and TRBJ1-5; no reliable D call. The CDR3 is 12 residues long. Germline V CDR1 and CDR2: DFQATT, SNEGSKA (reference sequence). V lost 7 bases to trimming and J lost 6 bases, with 13 bases between them. The CDR3 DNA is TGCAGTGGGCTCGAGGGCGGTCAGCCCCAGCATTTT. It translates to CSGLEGGQPQHF.

The chain couples TRBV9 to TRBJ2-7; TRBD2 agrees at 7 bases. V was pared by 4 bases and J by 1 base, with 11 bases of the junction left unmatched. Germline V gene lookup returns CDR1 SGDLS and CDR2 YYNGEE. The CDR3 is 16 amino acids. CDR3 coding DNA: TGTGCCAGCAGCCCCCACGCGTCGGGGGGTTCCTACGAGCAGTACTTC. This codes for CASSPHASGGSYEQYF.

This clonotype was picked up many times. The V gene is TRBV10-3, the J gene TRBJ2-1, with 15 bases fitting TRBD2. The V gene's germline CDR1 is ENHRY and CDR2 SYGVKD. The CDR3 covers 17 residues. The trim removed 4 bases at V and 4 bases at J, leaving 5 bases unmatched. The CDR3 nucleotides are TGTGCCATCAGTGTTGGGGGACTAGCGGGGGGATACAATGAGCAGTTCTTC. Encoded protein: CAISVGGLAGGYNEQFF.

The V and J genes are TRBV5-5 and TRBJ1-1; unclear D gene. CDR1 and CDR2 from the germline V gene are SGHKS and YYEKEE (reference sequence). The CDR3 consists of 15 residues. Deletions cut 0 bases from V and 1 base from J, with 10 bases between. The CDR3 here is CASSLGSSRNTEAFF. The CDR3 nucleotides are TGTGCCAGCAGCTTGGGATCATCCAGGAACACTGAAGCTTTCTTT. Full variable domain (outside the CDR3, taken from reference TRBV5-5 and TRBJ1-1): DAGVTQSPTHLIKTRGQQVTLRCSPISGHKSVSWYQQVLGQGPQFIFQYYEKEERGRGNFPDRFSARQFPNYSSELNVNALLLGDSALYLCASSLGSSRNTEAFFGQGTRLTVV.

The table lists this clonotype with many counts. The J gene is TRBJ2-3, the V gene TRBV7-9; 11 bases line up with TRBD2. CDR1 and CDR2 (germline): SEHNR, FQNEAQ (reference sequence). The junction had 7 bases not matched to a gene; V was cut back by 5 bases and J by 0 bases. The length of the CDR3 is 17 residues. The CDR3 region is CASSIGTSGTSTDTQYF. CDR3 sequence (DNA): TGTGCCAGCAGCATTGGGACTAGCGGCACTAGCACAGATACGCAGTATTTT.

The table lists this clonotype with many counts. The chain links TRBV5-1 to TRBJ2-3; 10 positions match TRBD1. Per the germline V gene, CDR1 is SGHRS and CDR2 is YFSETQ. The V and J ends lost 4 bases and 7 bases, in that order; junction bases with no gene match: 9. CDR3 length: 15 amino acids. In DNA, the CDR3 is TGCGCCAGCAGCCCGGGACAGGGGATTCGAAATACGCAGTATTTT. This translates into CASSPGQGIRNTQYF. The full variable domain, rest sourced from reference TRBV5-1 and TRBJ2-3, is KAGVTQTPRYLIKTRGQQVTLSCSPISGHRSVSWYQQTPGQGLQFLFEYFSETQRNKGNFPGRFSGRQFSNSRSEMNVSTLELGDSALYLCASSPGQGIRNTQYFGPGTRLTVL.

The chain carries TRBV12-3 or TRBV12-4 and TRBJ1-5; TRBD1 matches at 7 bases. V shed 6 bases and J 6 bases; nucleotides not matched to a gene: 2. The CDR3 runs to 12 residues. CDR3 protein: CASSTGVQPQHF. CDR3 in DNA: TGTGCCAGCAGCACAGGGGTTCAGCCCCAGCATTTT.

This clonotype was observed a single time. At one boundary the junction diverges from the germline segment, which might be a read error. The chain combines TRBV7-9 with TRBJ2-5, with D tentatively TRBD1 (5 bases). There are 14 residues in the CDR3. The V gene's germline CDR1 is SEHNR and CDR2 FQNEAQ (reference sequence). The CDR3 loop reads CACSPRAQGETQYF. CDR3 bases: TGTGCCTGCAGCCCCAGGGCCCAAGGAGAGACCCAGTACTTC. Complete variable domain (other parts from reference TRBV7-9 and TRBJ2-5): DTGVSQNPRHKITKRGQNVTFRCDPISEHNRLYWYRQTLGQGPEFLTYFQNEAQLEKSRLLSDRFSAERPKGSFSTLEIQRTEQGDSAMYLCACSPRAQGETQYFGPGTRLLVL.

Comments on this clonotype: This may come from a read error, since a much larger clone is one base off. A read error is likely, as this CDR3 ends without the conserved phenylalanine or tryptophan. This rearrangement joins TRBV29-1 to TRBJ1-4, with 7 bases that match TRBD1. Germline CDR1 SQVTM, CDR2 ANQGSEA. Trimming took 6 bases from V and 8 from J; bases not matched to a gene: 9. The CDR3 loop spans 13 amino acids. The CDR3 DNA sequence: TGCAGCGTCTCCGGGACAGTACAGGAAAAACTGTTTGTT. Protein: CSVSGTVQEKLFV.